The present TCR beta chain was sequenced within a study of post-analysis software for immune sequencing data. Study-level background: The patients showed relapsing-remitting, secondary progressive and progressive-relapsing multiple sclerosis courses. Study-level results: Strong co-clustering by F measure was evident for samples that had been prepared in the same batch. Patients showed TRBV5-6, TRBV5-1 and TRBV20-1 among roughly five TRBV segments more frequent than in controls.

The CDR3 extends over 13 amino acids. CDR1 SEHNR and CDR2 FQNEAQ come from the germline V gene (reference sequence). Remarks on this clonotype: Its specificity is unknown. A much larger clone differs from this one at a single base, so this may be a read error.

Unique molecular identifiers featured in each of the TCR beta cDNA libraries. From the PCR reads, TCRdb called clonotypes with MiXCR, one entry per CDR3 protein. The data hold about 210,000 distinct CDR3 sequences, with approximately 28% observed a single time. The sequence came from a girl aged 2-17 years with multiple sclerosis. Sequencing input: blood. The chain uses TRBV7-9 and TRBJ2-7, with D unresolved. CDR3: CASSLTETSERYF. In nucleotides, the CDR3 is TGTGCCAGCAGCTTAACCGAGACCTCCGAGCGGTACTTC. Full variable domain (rest looked up from reference TRBV7-9 and TRBJ2-7): DTGVSQNPRHKITKRGQNVTFRCDPISEHNRLYWYRQTLGQGPEFLTYFQNEAQLEKSRLLSDRFSAERPKGSFSTLEIQRTEQGDSAMYLCASSLTETSERYFGPGTRLTVT.